Sequencing of this T cell receptor beta chain was carried out in a study of T cell repertoires in cytomegalovirus infection. With regard to this clonotype: Its antigen is not identified.

TCRdb reprocessed the reads via MiXCR and lists one record per CDR3 protein. The sample gives hundreds of thousands of distinct CDR3 sequences, around a third of which show up once; 18% is in the top ten. Material: cultured PBMCs, obtained from culture after CMV antigen stimulation. The source is a human donor in good health (CMV status not recorded). Some clones in this sample may be carry-over from other donors' samples.

CDR3 sequence (DNA): TGTGCCAGCAAGGGACAATTGAACACTGAAGCTTTCTTT. Translated, it gives CASKGQLNTEAFF. The rearrangement joins TRBV10-3 to TRBJ1-1; the D gene is possibly TRBD1 (6 bases). V was cut by 10 bases and J by 0 bases, with 12 bases left in between. CDR1 and CDR2 from the germline V gene are ENHRY and SYGVKD. This CDR3 has 13 amino acids.